This T cell receptor (beta chain) was captured by sequencing in a study of blood T cell repertoires in COVID-19. Study-level background: The study drew acute and convalescent COVID-19 samples from the United States, Italy and Spain. Sources were T cells, B-cell-depleted T cells, or PBMCs; the material itself was cDNA or gDNA.

The CDR3 is 14 amino acids. The J segment lost 2 bases and the V segment lost 6 bases, leaving 3 bases of the junction unmatched. Per germline, CDR1 LNHDA and CDR2 SQIVND (reference sequence). In the study's own analysis: Amplification from reference gene primers served as the basis for estimated nucleated cell counts. The method was immunoSEQ multiplex PCR; TCRdb's version includes in-frame clones alone and lacks a portion of them. V and J calls plus clone size are reproduced from that table; the DNA served to infer D and trimming. This table has 100,000 to 120,000 clones, 84% appearing once. The sequence derives from a woman aged 40 to 50 with acute or convalescent COVID-19. Sequencing used peripheral blood. The genes are TRBV19 and TRBJ2-1; TRBD1 aligns across 8 bases. CDR3 region: CASSAQGAYNEQFF. CDR3 nucleotides: TGTGCCAGTAGCGCACAGGGGGCCTACAATGAGCAGTTCTTC.